The TCR beta chain under discussion was sequenced for a study of breast tumors, draining lymph nodes, adjacent tissues. The CDR3 has 16 residues. Trimming at V came to 1 base and at J to 4 bases, leaving 6 bases not matched to a gene. The germline V gene encodes CDR1 SGHVS and CDR2 FNYEAQ. This clonotype has at least ten counts. Its antigen is unknown. Study results and caveats: Tumor TCR diversity was below lymph nodes but above nontumor tissue.

MiXCR, run by TCRdb on the multiplex PCR reads, gives a single entry per CDR3 protein. The sample comprises about 270,000 distinct CDR3 sequences, over 30% of which are singletons, and around 1% rests with the top ten. Samples came from axillary lymph nodes draining the breast cancer. The sample comprised axillary lymph node tissue. The sequence was obtained from a female donor with breast cancer. Some clones in this sample may be carry-over from other donors' samples. This chain links TRBV7-6 with TRBJ2-3, with 9 bases fitting TRBD2. CDR3 sequence reads: CASSLGAGGPADTQYF. In nucleotides, the CDR3 is TGTGCCAGCAGCTTAGGGGCGGGAGGGCCCGCAGATACGCAGTATTTT.